This T cell receptor (beta chain) is drawn from a study of shared clonotypes between healthy human individuals. Each donor was a Caucasian adult residing in Nashville, Tennessee. CD4+ cells yielded CD45RA+ naive and CD45RA-negative memory subsets. The CDR3 is made up of 16 amino acids. Study results and limitations: Sampling involved blood alone; tissue repertoires likely differ. A handful of donors held about 5% of naive CD4 clonotypes in common.

Points on this clone: The antigen remains undetermined.

Here immunoSEQ multiplex PCR was the method, and the copy in TCRdb shows in-frame clones only, minus some. The table includes some 2,500,000 clones, 93% detected once. Source material: naive CD4+ T cells from PBMCs. The subset: CD45RA+ positively selected. This sequence joins TRBV21-1 and TRBJ2-1. TRBV21-1 is marked as a pseudogene. The origin of this receptor is a man younger than 35 in good health. Some clones in this sample may be carry-over from other donors' samples. The CDR3 nucleotides are TGTGCCAGCAGCAAAGATGGGGTGGTCAACTACAATGAGCAGTTCTTC. Protein product: CASSKDGVVNYNEQFF.